What follows are 29 T cell receptor beta chains derived from one specimen sequenced in a study of beta chain features in type 1 diabetes (dated by TCRdb to 2016 to 2019). Results the study describes overall, beyond this receptor: In all four CD4+ subsets, TCRB CDR3 length was moderately but significantly shorter in type 1 diabetes patients.

Library prep was done by the immunoSEQ multiplex PCR assay. The entire amount of isolated RNA was reverse transcribed using the High Capacity cDNA Reverse Transcription Kit, so the sequenced TCRB transcripts were expressed ones. TCRdb provides this immuneACCESS table in a form limited to in-frame rearrangements. Some clones are lacking; in checked studies, under half of them reflect an unresolved V gene, and why the rest are absent is not known. The sample table lists 200,000 to 300,000 clones, over 20% of them with a count of one. Clones ranked in the top ten supply around 0.03% of the sample. The antigens of these receptors remain unknown. Sequencing was carried out using naive CD4+ T cells from blood. The cell subset or site label, as the study defines it: true naive CD4+ T cells. Source of these receptors: a middle-aged woman with type 1 diabetes.

This sequence joins TRBV2 and TRBJ2-2; TRBD1 matches 8 bases. Germline CDR1 reads SNHLY; CDR2 reads FYNNEI. The CDR3 spans 16 residues. V was pared by 6 bases and J by 7 bases, with 13 bases of the junction left unmatched. The CDR3 region is CASSILSGTGGGELFF. The CDR3 bases are TGTGCCAGCAGCATTTTATCCGGGACAGGAGGCGGGGAGCTGTTTTTT.

Only a few counts were recorded for this clone. The chain employs TRBV5-1 and TRBJ2-2, with TRBD1 identical over 9 bases. CDR1 is SGHRS and CDR2 is YFSETQ in the germline V gene. The CDR3 contains 15 residues. The J segment lost 4 bases and the V segment lost 1 base, leaving 2 bases of the junction unmatched. The DNA for the CDR3 is TGCGCCAGCAGCTTGACAGGGGGCTCCACCGGGGAGCTGTTTTTT. This codes for CASSLTGGSTGELFF.

This clone was recorded a few times. The rearrangement joins TRBV19 to TRBJ1-5; weak D call: TRBD1 (6 bases). Germline V lookup: CDR1 LNHDA, CDR2 SQIVND (reference sequence). V lost 5 bases and J lost 5, with 13 bases in between. This CDR3 comprises 14 residues. CDR3 coding DNA: TGTGCCAGTAGTCTCTGGGACACCGATCAGCCCCAGCATTTT. Encoded protein: CASSLWDTDQPQHF. Supplemented by reference TRBV19 and TRBJ1-5, the full variable domain reads DGGITQSPKYLFRKEGQNVTLSCEQNLNHDAMYWYRQDPGQGLRLIYYSQIVNDFQKGDIAEGYSVSREKKESFPLTVTSAQKNPTAFYLCASSLWDTDQPQHFGDGTRLSIL.

This clone was seen a handful of times. The gene calls are TRBV9 and TRBJ2-1, with a possible D match to TRBD1 (6 bases). Germline V CDR1 and CDR2: SGDLS, YYNGEE. Trimming shortened V by 2 bases and J by 3 bases, and 12 bases separated the two germline ends. The CDR3 contains 15 residues. CDR3 sequence reads: CASSVDGGLYNEQFF. The CDR3 DNA reads TGTGCCAGCAGCGTGGATGGGGGCCTCTACAATGAGCAGTTCTTC. The full variable domain, rest sourced from reference TRBV9 and TRBJ2-1, is DSGVTQTPKHLITATGQRVTLRCSPRSGDLSVYWYQQSLDQGLQFLIQYYNGEERAKGNILERFSAQQFPDLHSELNLSSLELGDSALYFCASSVDGGLYNEQFFGPGTRLTVL.

CDR3 sequence: CASSGGSADTQYF. The CDR3 nucleotides are TGTGCCAGCAGCGGCGGGAGTGCAGATACGCAGTATTTT. The rearrangement joins TRBV11-2 to TRBJ2-3; TRBD2 matches 7 bases. The CDR3 contains 13 residues. Germline trimming cut 5 bases from V and 4 bases from J; bases unmatched to any gene: 3. Germline V gene lookup returns CDR1 SGHAT and CDR2 FQNNGV.

This clone showed up just a few times. The chain combines TRBV29-1 with TRBJ2-6, with a tentative D call TRBD1 (5 bases). Trimming pared 5 bases from V and 4 bases from J, leaving 15 bases between. This CDR3 has 15 amino acids. The germline V gene encodes CDR1 SQVTM and CDR2 ANQGSEA. DNA for the CDR3: TGCAGCGTTACCCCGCAGGGATCCGGGGCCAACGTCCTGACTTTC. Encoded protein: CSVTPQGSGANVLTF.

The chain recombines TRBV7-2 with TRBJ2-7; 9 nucleotides align to TRBD2. V was pared by 0 bases and J by 3 bases, with 6 bases of the junction left unmatched. CDR3 length equals 16 residues. The germline V gene has CDR1 SGHTA and CDR2 FQGNSA. The CDR3 is CASSLARSGRNYEQYF. Written as DNA, the CDR3 is TGTGCCAGCAGCTTAGCGAGGAGCGGGAGGAACTACGAGCAGTACTTC.

This clone has only a few counts. The chain couples TRBV4-3 to TRBJ2-2; tentatively, D is TRBD1 (7 bases). Germline lookup yields CDR1 LGHNA and CDR2 YSLEER. The CDR3 consists of 16 residues. V was cut by 1 base and J by 6 bases, with 15 bases left in between. The CDR3 DNA follows: TGCGCCAGCAGCCAAGTTGAGGGGGCGGGGTCCGGGGAGCTGTTTTTT. This translates into CASSQVEGAGSGELFF.

The rearrangement uses TRBV7-2 and TRBJ1-5; D remains unclear. Trimming shortened V by 1 base and J by 12 bases, and 7 bases separated the two germline ends. This CDR3 is built from 11 residues. Germline CDR1 is SGHTA and CDR2 is FQGNSA. In DNA form, the CDR3 reads TGTGCCAGCAGCTTAGGAGATCACCAGCATTTT. Translating it yields CASSLGDHQHF.

This clone was detected a few times. The J gene is TRBJ2-5, the V gene TRBV5-1; D gene uncertain. Germline V CDR1 and CDR2: SGHRS, YFSETQ. Trimming stripped 0 bases from V and 2 bases from J, with 5 bases between. The CDR3 length is 13 residues. The CDR3 sequence: CASSLEQQETQYF. The CDR3, as DNA: TGCGCCAGCAGCTTGGAACAGCAAGAGACCCAGTACTTC. The whole variable domain, remainder taken from reference TRBV5-1 and TRBJ2-5, is KAGVTQTPRYLIKTRGQQVTLSCSPISGHRSVSWYQQTPGQGLQFLFEYFSETQRNKGNFPGRFSGRQFSNSRSEMNVSTLELGDSALYLCASSLEQQETQYFGPGTRLLVL.

This clone was observed a few times. The DNA of the CDR3 is TGCGCCAGCAGCTTGGAACGGAGATTTGAGACCCAGTACTTC. It translates to CASSLERRFETQYF. J is TRBJ2-5 and V is TRBV5-1; D remains unclear. V lost 0 bases, J lost 5 bases, and 11 bases lay in between. The V gene's germline CDR1 is SGHRS and CDR2 YFSETQ. The CDR3 is 14 residues long.

In its sample, this clone was seen a few times. CDR3 region: CASSFTGTRNEQFF. The CDR3 DNA follows: TGTGCCAGCAGCTTCACCGGGACTAGGAATGAGCAGTTCTTC. The rearrangement links TRBV7-9 to TRBJ2-1, with 8 bases that match TRBD2. This CDR3 contains 14 residues. The J segment lost 7 bases and the V segment lost 3 bases, leaving 5 bases of the junction unmatched. Germline-derived CDR1 and CDR2 are SEHNR and FQNEAQ (reference sequence).

V and J are TRBV5-1 and TRBJ2-7; 8 nucleotides align to TRBD2. This CDR3 comprises 16 residues. V dropped 3 bases and J dropped 0; count of bases not matched to a gene: 8. Germline CDR1 is SGHRS and CDR2 is YFSETQ. CDR3 amino acids: CASSSLSAGDSYEQYF. Written as DNA, the CDR3 is TGCGCCAGCAGCTCCCTCTCAGCGGGAGACTCCTACGAGCAGTACTTC.

This clone occurred a few times. CDR3 sequence reads: CASSARTPPGYTF. The DNA of the CDR3 is TGTGCCAGTAGTGCCCGGACACCTCCTGGCTACACCTTC. The chain has TRBV19 and TRBJ1-2; tentative D call: TRBD1 (5 bases). V lost 5 bases and J 7 bases, leaving 14 bases between the germline ends. CDR1 is LNHDA, CDR2 SQIVND, per germline (reference sequence). The CDR3 loop spans 13 amino acids.

This chain links TRBV18 with TRBJ2-7; D is unclear. CDR3 length: 12 amino acids. CDR1 and CDR2 from the germline V gene are KGHSH and LQKENI. Trimming shortened V by 2 bases and J by 2 bases, and 4 bases separated the two germline ends. The CDR3 coding sequence is TGTGCCAGCTCACCATCTACCTACGAGCAGTACTTC. Protein product: CASSPSTYEQYF.

In nucleotides, the CDR3 is TGCAGCGGCGGACTAGCGGGAGGGGGAGATACGCAGTATTTT. It yields the protein CSGGLAGGGDTQYF. The chain employs TRBV29-1 and TRBJ2-3; 15 bases align to TRBD2. This CDR3 has 14 amino acids. Per germline, CDR1 SQVTM and CDR2 ANQGSEA. The junction had 4 bases not matched to a gene; V was cut back by 7 bases and J by 5 bases.

This clone was counted only a few times. The chain joins TRBV7-8 to TRBJ2-3; no reliable D call. CDR1 and CDR2 from the germline V gene are SGHVS and FQNEAQ. The ends were cut back, 0 bases at V and 5 bases at J, with 12 bases in the middle. The length of the CDR3 is 15 residues. CDR3: CASSLAMSAGDTQYF. CDR3 bases: TGTGCCAGCAGCTTAGCTATGTCCGCCGGAGATACGCAGTATTTT.

This clone was counted only a few times. This chain uses TRBV4-1 with TRBJ1-4; 7 nucleotides align to TRBD1. Germline CDR1 and CDR2: MGHRA and YSYEKL. J was trimmed by 4 bases and V by 3 bases; bases with no gene match: 2. The CDR3 consists of 14 residues. The CDR3 loop is CASSHGDSNEKLFF. The CDR3 nucleotides read TGCGCCAGCAGCCATGGGGACAGTAATGAAAAACTGTTTTTT.

This clone turned up a few times. V is TRBV19 and J is TRBJ2-5; 10 bases are a match to TRBD2. V was clipped by 5 bases and J by 0 bases; unmatched bases: 6. The CDR3 consists of 16 residues. CDR1 LNHDA and CDR2 SQIVND come from the germline V gene (reference sequence). The CDR3 DNA follows: TGTGCCAGTAGTCGGCCCGGGACTAGCGACCAAGAGACCCAGTACTTC. This translates into CASSRPGTSDQETQYF.

This clone has only a few counts. This rearrangement joins TRBV29-1 to TRBJ1-1; D perhaps matches TRBD1 (6 bases). Trimming took off 6 bases at V and 1 base at J, with 18 bases between the two ends. This CDR3 region has 15 residues. From germline, CDR1 is SQVTM and CDR2 ANQGSEA. For the CDR3, the DNA is TGCAGCGTATGTCCGACAGGAACCCAGAACACTGAAGCTTTCTTT. Protein sequence: CSVCPTGTQNTEAFF.

The gene calls are TRBV25-1 and TRBJ1-2, with TRBD1 matching 9 bases. Unmatched junction bases numbered 6, after V lost 4 bases and J lost 3 bases. Germline V gene data show CDR1 as MGHDK and CDR2 as SYGVNS. The length of the CDR3 is 15 residues. The CDR3 DNA follows: TGTGCCAGCAGTGGCCGGGACAGGGTCGACTATGGCTACACCTTC. The encoded protein is CASSGRDRVDYGYTF.

The chain combines TRBV5-1 with TRBJ2-1; 14 positions match TRBD2. J gave up 7 bases and V 2 bases, and 2 bases lay outside the gene matches. The CDR3 loop spans 15 amino acids. CDR1 and CDR2 (germline): SGHRS, YFSETQ. CDR3 region: CASSFGTSGSNEQFF. The CDR3 nucleotides are TGCGCCAGCAGCTTTGGGACTAGCGGGAGTAATGAGCAGTTCTTC.

Here the CDR3 DNA reads TGCGCCAGCAGCCAAGATGAGGTAGACCCCTACGAGCAGTACTTC. It translates to CASSQDEVDPYEQYF. The rearrangement joins TRBV4-1 to TRBJ2-7, with D uncertain. The CDR3 consists of 15 residues. The germline gives CDR1 MGHRA, CDR2 YSYEKL. The V and J ends lost 0 bases and 2 bases respectively, with 11 bases between them.

V usage is TRBV18 and J usage is TRBJ2-5, with 7 nucleotides matching TRBD2. Germline assignment: CDR1 KGHSH and CDR2 LQKENI. V trimming: 3 bases; J trimming: 4 bases; junction bases outside the gene matches: 2. The CDR3 is made up of 13 amino acids. CDR3 sequence reads: CASSPVAGETQYF. In DNA, the CDR3 is TGTGCCAGCTCACCGGTAGCGGGAGAGACCCAGTACTTC.

On this clone: This sample includes further DNA sequences coding for the same CDR3. J is TRBJ1-1 and V is TRBV2; a possible D gene is TRBD1 (6 bases). CDR1 and CDR2 from the germline V gene are SNHLY and FYNNEI. This CDR3 spans 15 amino acids. Trimming took off 2 bases at V and 0 bases at J, with 10 bases between the two ends. The CDR3 region has the DNA TGTGCCAGCAGTGAACAAGGACAGATGAACACTGAAGCTTTCTTT. Residues: CASSEQGQMNTEAFF.

In DNA, the CDR3 is TGCGCCAGCAGCTTGGAACAGAGTAATGAAAAACTGTTTTTT. Protein: CASSLEQSNEKLFF. The chain couples TRBV5-1 to TRBJ1-4; D remains ambiguous. The germline V gene has CDR1 SGHRS and CDR2 YFSETQ. This CDR3 has 14 amino acids. V was clipped by 0 bases and J by 4 bases, with 7 bases between them.

The chain combines TRBV11-2 with TRBJ2-5; 7 bases fit TRBD2. The junction had 7 bases not matched to a gene; V was cut back by 5 bases and J by 4 bases. There are 14 residues in the CDR3. Germline V gene data show CDR1 as SGHAT and CDR2 as FQNNGV. CDR3 protein: CASSRQGGRETQYF. CDR3 DNA sequence: TGTGCCAGCAGCCGCCAGGGAGGGAGAGAGACCCAGTACTTC.

This clone was detected a few times. V usage is TRBV5-4 and J usage is TRBJ1-2, with 8 bases identical to TRBD1. Germline lookup yields CDR1 SGHNT and CDR2 YYREEE (reference sequence). Trimming removed 3 bases from V and 4 bases from J; junction bases left unmatched: 8. The CDR3 has 15 residues. CDR3 nucleotides: TGTGCCAGCAGCTCTCCGGGACAGGATGCCTATGGCTACACCTTC. Its protein product is CASSSPGQDAYGYTF.

This clone was detected a few times. The CDR3 DNA is TGTGCCAGCAGCCCCCTAGGGGCCTGGGGTGGCTACACCTTC. Translating gives CASSPLGAWGGYTF. The chain links TRBV7-6 to TRBJ1-2, with D maybe TRBD1 (5 bases). This CDR3 region has 14 residues. V was cut by 5 bases and J by 7 bases, with 17 bases left in between. Germline assignment: CDR1 SGHVS and CDR2 FNYEAQ.